This T cell receptor (beta chain) was found in a study of T cell repertoires in cytomegalovirus infection. Across the study: Public TCR beta signatures indicated both CMV infection and matching HLA type.

V dropped 10 bases and J dropped 9; count of bases not matched to a gene: 10. Germline CDR1 and CDR2: MDHEN and SYDVKM. This CDR3 comprises 12 residues. Study conclusions and caveats: There were carriers of CMV plus the relevant HLA, and cumulative public TCR beta family frequency identified them.

Via MiXCR, TCRdb re-called the reads, giving one row per CDR3 protein. This sample has 200,000 or so distinct CDR3 sequences; approximately 19% occur once, and the top ten carry under 3.5%. With regard to this clonotype: What it binds is unknown.

The J gene is TRBJ2-7, the V gene TRBV28, with TRBD2 matching over 9 bases. The specimen was PBMCs. The sequence was obtained from a human donor in good health (CMV status not recorded). Some clones in this sample may be carry-over from other donors' samples. CDR3 region: CATSSGISGQYF. CDR3 in DNA: TGTGCCACCTCTAGCGGGATCTCGGGGCAGTACTTC.